What follows are 6 T cell receptor beta chains derived from one specimen sequenced in a study of cytomegalovirus exposure and HLA in healthy donors. It was with 60 Vbeta and 13 Jbeta primers that the PCR ran. Repertoires were generated with immunoSEQ multiplex PCR, while TCRdb's copy carries only in-frame clones and drops some. The sample carries roughly 150,000 clones, roughly 74% recorded once. The sequenced sample consisted of PBMCs. These TCRs come from a man between 18 and 29 years old in good health and CMV-seropositive.

V gene TRBV2 combines with J gene TRBJ2-1, with a tentative D call TRBD2 (7 bases). Trimming stripped 10 bases from V and 4 bases from J, with 17 bases between. The CDR3 sequence is 14 residues long. Germline-derived CDR1 and CDR2 are SNHLY and FYNNEI. The CDR3 DNA is TGTGCCACAGCGGGACAAGCGGATTACAATGAGCAGTTCTTC. Translated, it gives CATAGQADYNEQFF.

The chain joins TRBV7-2 to TRBJ2-7; a possible D gene is TRBD2 (6 bases). With 1 base removed from V and 3 bases from J, the gap between germline ends came to 10 bases. From germline, CDR1 is SGHTA and CDR2 FQGNSA. The CDR3 consists of 14 residues. CDR3 DNA sequence: TGTGCCAGCAGCTTAGTCCGGGAGAGCTACGAGCAGTACTTC. Translation gives CASSLVRESYEQYF.

The CDR3 protein is CASSLLLVASYTF. The CDR3 region has the DNA TGTGCCAGCAGCTTGTTGCTTGTGGCATCCTACACCTTC. The chain is built from TRBV5-6 and TRBJ1-2; D is undetermined. Germline V CDR1 and CDR2: SGHDT, YYEEEE. This CDR3 spans 13 amino acids. V lost 1 base to trimming and J lost 10 bases, with 14 bases between them.

The chain combines TRBV30 with TRBJ2-7, with 7 positions matching TRBD2. The V gene end was trimmed by 0 bases and the J gene end by 6 bases; junction bases not matched to a gene: 5. Germline CDR1 and CDR2: GTSNPN and SVGIG (reference sequence). CDR3 length equals 13 residues. The CDR3 loop reads CAWSVLREAEQYF. The CDR3 DNA reads as TGTGCCTGGAGTGTACTTCGGGAGGCCGAGCAGTACTTC.

The chain joins TRBV7-9 to TRBJ1-3; D is perhaps TRBD1 (6 bases). V was trimmed by 7 bases and J by 1 base, leaving 20 bases between them. CDR3 length equals 17 residues. Looked up from germline, CDR1 is SEHNR and CDR2 is FQNEAQ (reference sequence). CDR3 in amino acids: CASTTYLTGTSGNTIYF. The CDR3 DNA follows: TGTGCCAGCACCACCTACCTGACCGGGACATCTGGAAACACCATATATTTT.

This chain links TRBV21-1 with TRBJ2-6; the table gives TRBD1 as D, unverified against the DNA. TRBV21-1 is noted as a pseudogene. CDR3 size: 17 residues. CDR3 bases: TGTGCCAGCAAAATGGGACAGGGCGGATCTGGGGCCAACGTCCTGACTTTC. Translating it yields CASKMGQGGSGANVLTF.